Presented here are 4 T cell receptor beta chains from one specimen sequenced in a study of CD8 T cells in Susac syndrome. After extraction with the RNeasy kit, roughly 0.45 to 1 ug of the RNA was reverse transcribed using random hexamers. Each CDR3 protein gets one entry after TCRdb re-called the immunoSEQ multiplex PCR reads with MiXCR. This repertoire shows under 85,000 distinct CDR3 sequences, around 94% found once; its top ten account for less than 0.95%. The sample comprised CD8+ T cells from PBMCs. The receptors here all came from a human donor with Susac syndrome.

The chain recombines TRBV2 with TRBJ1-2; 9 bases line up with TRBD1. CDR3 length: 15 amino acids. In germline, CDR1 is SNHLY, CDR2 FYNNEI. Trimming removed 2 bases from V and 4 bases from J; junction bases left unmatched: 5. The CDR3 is CASSERTGAFYGYTF. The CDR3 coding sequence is TGTGCCAGCAGTGAACGGACAGGGGCCTTCTATGGCTACACCTTC. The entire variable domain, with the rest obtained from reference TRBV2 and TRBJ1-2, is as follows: EPEVTQTPSHQVTQMGQEVILRCVPISNHLYFYWYRQILGQKVEFLVSFYNNEISEKSEIFDDQFSVERPDGSNFTLKIRSTKLEDSAMYFCASSERTGAFYGYTFGSGTRLTVV.

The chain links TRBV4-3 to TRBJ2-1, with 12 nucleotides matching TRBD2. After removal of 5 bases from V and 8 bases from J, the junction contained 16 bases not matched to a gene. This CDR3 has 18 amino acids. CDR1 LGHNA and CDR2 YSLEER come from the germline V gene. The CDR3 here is CASSGVPLTSGRRDEQFF. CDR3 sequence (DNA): TGCGCCAGCAGCGGGGTCCCCCTGACTAGCGGGAGAAGGGATGAGCAGTTCTTC.

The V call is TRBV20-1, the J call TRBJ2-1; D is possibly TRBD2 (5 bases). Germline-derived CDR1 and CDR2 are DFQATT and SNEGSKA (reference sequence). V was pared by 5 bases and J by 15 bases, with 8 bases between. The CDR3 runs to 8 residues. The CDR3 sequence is CSAGGLFF. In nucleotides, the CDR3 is TGCAGTGCTGGAGGTTTGTTCTTC.

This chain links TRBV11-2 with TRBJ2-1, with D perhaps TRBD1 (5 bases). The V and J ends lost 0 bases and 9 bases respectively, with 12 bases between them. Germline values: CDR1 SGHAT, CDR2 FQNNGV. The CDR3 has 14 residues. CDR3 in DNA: TGTGCCAGCAGCTTAGATCGAACAGGCAGTGAGCAGTTCTTC. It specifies CASSLDRTGSEQFF.